This TCR beta chain was sequenced in a study of glioma-infiltrating T cells after dendritic cell vaccination. Study details: Monocyte-derived dendritic cells, cultured approximately seven days with IL-4 and GM-CSF, were pulsed with autologous tumor lysate.

All glioblastoma patients lacked an isocitrate dehydrogenase mutation. Primers: 60 V beta forward and 13 J beta reverse. The table came from immunoSEQ multiplex PCR; TCRdb's copy has only in-frame clones and leaves some out. This table holds roughly 82,000 clones, approximately 90% found once. Per germline, CDR1 MNHEY and CDR2 SVGAGI. V lost 4 bases and J lost 2, with 8 bases in between. The CDR3 is made up of 13 amino acids. V is TRBV6-5 and J is TRBJ1-2, with D possibly TRBD1 on 6 matching bases. The clonotype comes from a human donor with glioblastoma. This specimen consisted of blood, obtained before dendritic cell vaccination. In DNA, the CDR3 is TGTGCCAGCAGTTCTCAGGGGAACTATGGCTACACCTTC. Translated, it gives CASSSQGNYGYTF.